Following are 19 T cell receptor beta chains from one sample sequenced in a study of response to subunit inactivated influenza vaccine. MiXCR, run by TCRdb on the RT-PCR reads, gives a single entry per CDR3 protein. The repertoire holds hundreds of thousands of distinct CDR3 sequences, with 9.5% to 13% as singletons. This material consisted of PBMCs from blood, taken roughly 47 days after vaccination. The source of these receptors is a man aged 45 to 65 who received an inactivated influenza vaccine.

This CDR3 is CSGQGVGSYEQYF. The CDR3 coding sequence is TGCAGCGGGCAGGGGGTCGGCTCCTACGAGCAGTACTTC. The chain couples TRBV29-1 to TRBJ2-7; TRBD1 matches 7 bases. With 7 bases clipped from V and 0 bases from J, the junction kept 6 bases outside the gene matches. The V gene's germline CDR1 is SQVTM and CDR2 ANQGSEA. The CDR3 runs 13 residues.

The J gene is TRBJ2-1, the V gene TRBV6-1, with 10 bases that match TRBD1. Looked up from germline, CDR1 is MNHNS and CDR2 is SASEGT. V shed 4 bases, J shed 12 bases, and the junction held 9 bases outside the gene matches. This CDR3 is built from 14 residues. Written as DNA, the CDR3 is TGTGCCAGCAGTGGGACAGGGGGAGGGTTGGGGCAGTTCTTC. This codes for CASSGTGGGLGQFF.

This clonotype occurred a few times. This rearrangement joins TRBV29-1 to TRBJ2-7; 7 nucleotides agree with TRBD2. This CDR3 region has 13 residues. V trimming: 4 bases; J trimming: 4 bases; junction bases outside the gene matches: 7. The V gene's germline CDR1 is SQVTM and CDR2 ANQGSEA. The CDR3 protein is CSVGEGRGYEQYF. DNA of the CDR3: TGCAGCGTTGGAGAGGGGAGGGGTTACGAGCAGTACTTC.

This clonotype was counted ten times or more. The chain recombines TRBV7-2 with TRBJ2-7; tentatively, D is TRBD2 (6 bases). The V end was cut by 1 base, the J end by 7 bases, with 14 bases between. CDR1 is SGHTA, CDR2 FQGNSA, per germline. The CDR3 is made up of 14 amino acids. CDR3 residues: CASSLDGTAQEQYF. The CDR3, as DNA: TGTGCCAGCAGCTTAGACGGGACTGCCCAAGAGCAGTACTTC.

This clonotype was seen at least ten times. V and J are TRBV11-2 and TRBJ2-5; D is unclear. With 4 bases removed from V and 6 bases from J, the gap between germline ends came to 15 bases. Germline V gene lookup returns CDR1 SGHAT and CDR2 FQNNGV. The CDR3 runs to 14 residues. CDR3 region: CASSSLKHWKTQYF. The CDR3 bases are TGTGCCAGCAGCTCCCTAAAACACTGGAAGACCCAGTACTTC.

V is TRBV18 and J is TRBJ2-3, with 8 bases lining up with TRBD1. CDR1 is KGHSH, CDR2 LQKENI, per germline. J was trimmed by 5 bases and V by 3 bases; bases with no gene match: 4. CDR3 length equals 14 residues. The CDR3 coding sequence is TGTGCCAGCTCACCTTCGACAGGGGTAGATACGCAGTATTTT. Its protein product is CASSPSTGVDTQYF.

This chain uses TRBV7-8 with TRBJ1-3; D ambiguous. This CDR3 comprises 16 residues. CDR1 is SGHVS, CDR2 FQNEAQ, per germline. The ends were cut back, 1 base at V and 0 bases at J, with 10 bases in the middle. The CDR3 bases are TGTGCCAGCAGCTTAGTTGGTGGCGGCTCTGGAAACACCATATATTTT. This codes for CASSLVGGGSGNTIYF.

This clonotype has at least ten counts. The CDR3 DNA sequence: TGCGCCAGCAGCTTACTAGCAGGGAGCACAGATACGCAGTATTTT. Its translation: CASSLLAGSTDTQYF. The J gene is TRBJ2-3, the V gene TRBV5-1; D might be TRBD2 (6 bases). Looked up from germline, CDR1 is SGHRS and CDR2 is YFSETQ. The V gene lost 2 bases and the J gene lost 0 bases, with 10 bases spanning the gap. The CDR3 length is 15 residues.

This clonotype has a handful of counts. This chain joins TRBV10-3 and TRBJ2-5; unclear D gene. The CDR3 has 14 residues. CDR1 ENHRY and CDR2 SYGVKD come from the germline V gene. V was trimmed by 9 bases and J by 5 bases, leaving 19 bases between them. The CDR3 protein is CAISRTGLSETQYF. The CDR3 DNA sequence: TGTGCCATTAGTCGGACGGGCCTTTCGGAGACCCAGTACTTC.

This clonotype occurred a few times. The chain recombines TRBV5-8 with TRBJ2-3; D possibly corresponds to TRBD1 (5 bases). The CDR3 loop spans 16 amino acids. Deletions cut 0 bases from V and 0 bases from J, with 11 bases between. Germline CDR1 is SGHTS and CDR2 is YDEGEE. The CDR3 DNA reads TGTGCCAGCAGCTTGGTGTGGGGCCTTAGCACAGATACGCAGTATTTT. Translating gives CASSLVWGLSTDTQYF. The full variable domain, completed using reference TRBV5-8 and TRBJ2-3, is EAGVTQSPTHLIKTRGQQATLRCSPISGHTSVYWYQQALGLGLQFLLWYDEGEERNRGNFPPRFSGRQFPNYSSELNVNALELEDSALYLCASSLVWGLSTDTQYFGPGTRLTVL.

The V gene is TRBV7-2, the J gene TRBJ2-5, with a tentative D call TRBD2 (6 bases). Germline V gene data show CDR1 as SGHTA and CDR2 as FQGNSA. The CDR3 extends over 13 amino acids. V was trimmed by 4 bases and J by 9 bases, leaving 15 bases between them. CDR3 sequence reads: CASSSTGGMAQYF. The DNA of the CDR3 is TGTGCCAGCAGCTCCACTGGGGGGATGGCCCAGTACTTC.

This clonotype occurred a few times. The chain recombines TRBV15 with TRBJ2-5; D is ambiguous. V was shortened by 8 bases and J by 2 bases, with 12 bases between the two germline ends. CDR3 length: 13 amino acids. Germline values: CDR1 LNHNV, CDR2 YYDKDF (reference sequence). CDR3 in DNA: TGTGCCACCGGGGTAGCCGTGCAAGAGACCCAGTACTTC. Encoded protein: CATGVAVQETQYF.

This clonotype was counted many times. The chain carries TRBV20-1 and TRBJ2-1; D call uncertain. The V gene lost 5 bases and the J gene lost 6 bases, with 5 bases spanning the gap. This CDR3 is 10 amino acids long. Germline loops: CDR1 DFQATT, CDR2 SNEGSKA (reference sequence). This CDR3 reads CSAFSNEQFF. CDR3 bases: TGCAGTGCTTTCAGCAATGAGCAGTTCTTC.

This clonotype came up many times. V usage is TRBV6-2 or TRBV6-3 and J usage is TRBJ2-2, with D hard to call. V was cut by 11 bases and J by 5 bases, with 9 bases left in between. Germline CDR1 is MNHEY and CDR2 is SVGEGT. This CDR3 contains 11 residues. The CDR3 loop reads CAAKGTGELFF. In DNA form, the CDR3 reads TGTGCCGCAAAAGGGACCGGGGAGCTGTTTTTT.

This chain joins TRBV27 and TRBJ2-5, with 14 bases fitting TRBD2. From germline, CDR1 is MNHEY and CDR2 SMNVEV (reference sequence). The V segment lost 6 bases and the J segment 4 bases; nucleotides outside the gene matches: 4. The CDR3 extends over 15 amino acids. Here the CDR3 DNA reads TGTGCCAGCAGCCGACTAGCGGGGGGGGTAGAGACCCAGTACTTC. This sequence encodes CASSRLAGGVETQYF.

This clonotype occurred many times. The chain carries TRBV24-1 and TRBJ2-1; D is unresolved. V was pared by 4 bases and J by 0 bases, with 6 bases between. The CDR3 is 14 residues long. Germline values: CDR1 KGHDR, CDR2 SFDVKD. The CDR3 region is CATSESGSYNEQFF. Here the CDR3 DNA reads TGTGCCACCAGTGAGTCGGGCTCCTACAATGAGCAGTTCTTC.

The chain uses TRBV5-1 and TRBJ2-7, with a weak D call TRBD2 (5 bases). V was clipped by 4 bases and J by 5 bases, with 13 bases between them. This CDR3 spans 13 amino acids. CDR1 is SGHRS and CDR2 is YFSETQ in the germline V gene. In nucleotides, the CDR3 is TGCGCCAGCAGCCCGGGAAGTGGGAACGAGCAGTACTTC. This codes for CASSPGSGNEQYF.

J is TRBJ2-5 and V is TRBV14; 10 nucleotides align to TRBD2. The V gene's germline CDR1 is SGHDN and CDR2 FVKESK. There are 16 residues in the CDR3. V dropped 4 bases and J dropped 5; count of bases not matched to a gene: 10. The CDR3 is CASSLLAGSFRETQYF. The CDR3 coding sequence is TGTGCCAGCAGCCTACTAGCGGGGTCCTTCCGGGAGACCCAGTACTTC. The full variable domain, in which reference TRBV14 and TRBJ2-5 provide the parts outside the CDR3, is EAGVTQFPSHSVIEKGQTVTLRCDPISGHDNLYWYRRVMGKEIKFLLHFVKESKQDESGMPNNRFLAERTGGTYSTLKVQPAELEDSGVYFCASSLLAGSFRETQYFGPGTRLLVL.

This clonotype was picked up a small number of times. The chain is built from TRBV20-1 and TRBJ1-4, with D possibly TRBD1 on 5 matching bases. Germline CDR1 is DFQATT and CDR2 is SNEGSKA (reference sequence). The CDR3 has 14 amino acids. V was shortened by 4 bases and J by 3 bases, with 12 bases between the two germline ends. This CDR3 is CSATGFRSNEKLFF. CDR3 coding DNA: TGCAGTGCTACAGGGTTTAGGTCTAATGAAAAACTGTTTTTT.